The present entry profiles one T cell receptor (beta chain) with its context. What it binds is unknown. Germline CDR1 reads MNHNS; CDR2 reads SASEGT. V lost 0 bases and J lost 2, with 14 bases in between. CDR3 length: 16 amino acids. It was with a sample-barcoded 5' primer and a J-beta primer mix that a second PCR of about 6 to 12 cycles was run. TCRdb recomputed calls from the 5' RACE reads with MiXCR, one row per CDR3 protein. The sample holds hundreds of thousands of distinct CDR3 sequences; about 26% are singletons and the top ten take approximately 3.5%. This sample stems from a study of blood T cells in healthy people across ages. Study-wide results and caveats: The fall in TCR beta diversity per million T cells was roughly linear with age.

Isolation yielded PBMCs, at least 7 million per sample, in every case. The data also belong to a second study, concerning T cells of mothers and their children. As that report states: M1S, a second-PCR primer, added sample barcodes and 2-4 random nucleotides. Microchimeric T cell clones that persisted were not detected.

The receptor was isolated from a boy aged 2 to 10 in good health. Sequencing used blood. This chain joins TRBV6-1 and TRBJ2-7; D is perhaps TRBD2 (5 bases). The CDR3: CASSEAPRTSAYEQYF. CDR3 nucleotide sequence: TGTGCCAGCAGTGAAGCCCCCAGGACTTCTGCCTACGAGCAGTACTTC.